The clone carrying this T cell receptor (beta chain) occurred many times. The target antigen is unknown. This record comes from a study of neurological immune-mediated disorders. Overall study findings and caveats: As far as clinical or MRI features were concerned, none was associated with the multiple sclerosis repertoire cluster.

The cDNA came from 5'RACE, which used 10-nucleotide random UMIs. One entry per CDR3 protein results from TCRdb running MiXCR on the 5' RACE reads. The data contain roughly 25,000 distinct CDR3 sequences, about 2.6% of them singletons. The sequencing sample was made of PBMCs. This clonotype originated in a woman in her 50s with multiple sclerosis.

This CDR3 is CASSWASEGEQYF. CDR3 DNA sequence: TGCGCCAGCAGCTGGGCATCCGAGGGGGAGCAGTACTTC. This chain links TRBV5-1 with TRBJ2-7; either TRBD1 or TRBD2 may supply D (5 bases each). Germline V gene sequence: CDR1 SGHRS, CDR2 YFSETQ. This CDR3 is 13 amino acids long. Between the trimmed V and J ends, which lost 3 bases and 7 bases, there was a span of 14 bases.